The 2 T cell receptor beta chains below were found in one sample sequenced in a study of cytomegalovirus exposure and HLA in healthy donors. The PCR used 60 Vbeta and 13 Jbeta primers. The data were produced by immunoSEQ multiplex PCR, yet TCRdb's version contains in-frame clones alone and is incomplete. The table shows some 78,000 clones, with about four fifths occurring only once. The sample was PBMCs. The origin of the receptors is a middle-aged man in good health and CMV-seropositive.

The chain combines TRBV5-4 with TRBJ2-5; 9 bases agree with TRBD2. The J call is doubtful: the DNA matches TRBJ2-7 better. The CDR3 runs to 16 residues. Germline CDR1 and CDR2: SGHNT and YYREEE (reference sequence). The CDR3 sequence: CASSPAPSGRIYEQYF. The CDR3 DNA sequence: TGTGCCAGCAGCCCGGCTCCCAGCGGGAGGATCTACGAGCAGTACTTC.

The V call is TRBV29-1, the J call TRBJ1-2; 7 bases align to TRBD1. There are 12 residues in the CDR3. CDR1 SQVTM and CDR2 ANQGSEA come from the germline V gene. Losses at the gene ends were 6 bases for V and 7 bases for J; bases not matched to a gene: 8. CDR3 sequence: CSVGDSPPGYTF. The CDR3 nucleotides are TGCAGCGTGGGGGACAGCCCCCCTGGCTACACCTTC.